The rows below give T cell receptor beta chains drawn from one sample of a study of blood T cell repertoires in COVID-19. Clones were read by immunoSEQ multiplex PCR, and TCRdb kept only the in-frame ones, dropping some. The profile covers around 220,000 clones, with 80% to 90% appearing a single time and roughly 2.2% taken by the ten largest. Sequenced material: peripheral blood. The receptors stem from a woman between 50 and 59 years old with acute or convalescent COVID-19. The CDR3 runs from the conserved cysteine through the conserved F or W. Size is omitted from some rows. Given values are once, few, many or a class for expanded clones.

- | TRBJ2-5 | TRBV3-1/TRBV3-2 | CASNIDRTSGETQYF
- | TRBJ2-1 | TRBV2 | CASNPAGGRYNEQFF
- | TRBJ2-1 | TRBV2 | CASSEAASGTHEQFF
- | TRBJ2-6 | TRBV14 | CASSLMTGEAPGANVLTF
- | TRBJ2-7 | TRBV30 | CACRLAGLGEQYF
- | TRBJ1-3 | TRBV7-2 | CASSLEGQGSSGNTIYF
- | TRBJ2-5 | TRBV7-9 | CASSPEGRELETQYF
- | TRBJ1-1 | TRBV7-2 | CASSFLNTEAFF
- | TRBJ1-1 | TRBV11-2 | CASSMEGDMNTEAFF
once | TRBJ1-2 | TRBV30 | CAWSRDILYGYTF
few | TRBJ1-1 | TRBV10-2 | CASSPIPGQTKAFF
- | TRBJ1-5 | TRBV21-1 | CASLYSNQPQHF
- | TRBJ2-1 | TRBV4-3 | CASSAWTSGYNEQFF
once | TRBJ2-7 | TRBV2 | CASSTGQGYEQYF
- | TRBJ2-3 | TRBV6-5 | CASREGTTDTQYF
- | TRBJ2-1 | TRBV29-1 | CSVVASGLLDEQFF
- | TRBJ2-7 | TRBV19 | CASSIDGASSGGVYEQYF
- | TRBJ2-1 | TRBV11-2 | CASSPFGSSYNEQFF
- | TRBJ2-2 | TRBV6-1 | CASSETRRWRRELFF
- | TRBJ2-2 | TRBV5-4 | CASSRPGLASGELFF
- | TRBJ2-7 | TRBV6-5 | CASSYSPQGSYEQYF
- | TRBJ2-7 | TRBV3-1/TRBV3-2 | CASSPRGSSGGTDF
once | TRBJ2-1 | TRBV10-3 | CAINPSGEMYEQFF
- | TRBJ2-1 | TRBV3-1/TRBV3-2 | CASSFGYGGAYNEQFF
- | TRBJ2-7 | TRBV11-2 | CASSLVSGWYF
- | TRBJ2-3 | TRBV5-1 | CASSPRLAGGTDTQYF
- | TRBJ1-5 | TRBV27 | CASSFNGGQPQHF
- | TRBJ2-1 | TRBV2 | CASRSGGNEQFF
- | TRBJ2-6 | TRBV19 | CASSIAQAVGANVLTF
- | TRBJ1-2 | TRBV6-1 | CASSEGQPANYGYTF
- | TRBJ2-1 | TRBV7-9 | CASSWGQGTDEQFF
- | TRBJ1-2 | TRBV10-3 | CAIPSGGYVGGYTF
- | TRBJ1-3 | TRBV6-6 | CASSYSPGGGNTIYF
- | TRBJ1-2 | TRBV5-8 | CASSYGQWDGYTF
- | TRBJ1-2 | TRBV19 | CASSIGDGYTF
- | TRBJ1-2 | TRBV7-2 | CASSLAGQGSEGYGYTF
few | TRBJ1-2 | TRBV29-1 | CSVRTGYDGYTF
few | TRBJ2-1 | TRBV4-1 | CASSQGAGRSYNEQFF
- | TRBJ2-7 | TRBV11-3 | CASSLRGEGGHEQYF
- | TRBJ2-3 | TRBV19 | CASSTRLSDTQYF
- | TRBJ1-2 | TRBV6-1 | CASSEGTVYNMNYGYTF
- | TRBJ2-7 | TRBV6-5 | CASTPSGGSYEQYF
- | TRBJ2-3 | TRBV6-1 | CASSEGSSWSTDTQYF
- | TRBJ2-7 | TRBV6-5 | CASSYGDSYEQYF
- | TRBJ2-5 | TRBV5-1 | CASSLVRDQETQYF
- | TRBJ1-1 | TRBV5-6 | CASSLAGGRTEAFF
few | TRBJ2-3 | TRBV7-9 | CASSSKGTGYGDTQYF
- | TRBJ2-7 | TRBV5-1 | CASSSGTSGPYEQYF
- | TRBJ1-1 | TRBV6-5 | CASRPPTGNTEAFF
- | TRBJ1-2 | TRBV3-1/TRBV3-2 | CASSPTLRCQDYGYTF
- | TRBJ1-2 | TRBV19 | CASSIRGGARNYGYTF
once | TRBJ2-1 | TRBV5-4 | CASSPAGSGRALGSYNEQFF
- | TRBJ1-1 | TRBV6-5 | CASRQGAFGEAFF
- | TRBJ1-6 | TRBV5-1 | CASRPDRVHSPLHF